This paragraph reports one T cell receptor beta chain. Assay: immunoSEQ multiplex PCR; the TCRdb copy retains only in-frame clones and omits some. The table lists tens of thousands of clones, over 85% of them singletons. This sample is part of a study of human thymus T cells. Germline-derived CDR1 and CDR2 are LNHDA and SQIVND (reference sequence). The CDR3 consists of 15 residues. The V gene end was trimmed by 7 bases and the J gene end by 6 bases; junction bases not matched to a gene: 14. The chain uses TRBV19 and TRBJ1-2; 7 nucleotides agree with TRBD1. Sample: blood. The origin of this receptor is a boy under two years old with a congenital heart defect but otherwise immunologically healthy. The CDR3 here is CASIDMGTALNGYTF. CDR3 bases: TGTGCCAGTATCGATATGGGGACAGCTTTAAATGGCTACACCTTC.